A single sample gave rise to the 29 T cell receptor beta chains below, sequenced in a study of shared clonotypes between healthy human individuals. Libraries were prepared by immunoSEQ multiplex PCR; TCRdb keeps only in-frame clonotypes and omits some of them. Of 950,000 to 1,100,000 clones in the sample, around 74% were seen once. The sample was memory CD4+ T cells sorted from blood. The subset: CD45RA-negative fraction. The source of these receptors is a man aged 18 to 29 in good health.

The chain has TRBV5-4 and TRBJ2-7; perhaps TRBD2 as D (7 bases). CDR1 and CDR2 from the germline V gene are SGHNT and YYREEE (reference sequence). The V and J ends lost 0 bases and 10 bases respectively, with 20 bases between them. This CDR3 region has 15 residues. The CDR3 region is CASSLGAGAPSHQYF. CDR3 nucleotide sequence: TGTGCCAGCAGCTTGGGTGCGGGGGCCCCCTCTCATCAGTACTTC.

J is TRBJ2-3 and V is TRBV19; D may be TRBD2 (5 bases). The CDR3 is 14 residues long. Trimming cost V 1 base and J 4 bases, with 9 bases left between them. CDR1 is LNHDA, CDR2 SQIVND, per germline (reference sequence). This CDR3 reads CASSIGTGADTQYF. The CDR3 region has the DNA TGTGCCAGTAGTATAGGAACCGGGGCAGATACGCAGTATTTT.

The V gene is TRBV28, the J gene TRBJ2-7; no clear D gene. Deletions cut 7 bases from V and 5 bases from J, with 15 bases between. This CDR3 comprises 13 residues. CDR1 and CDR2 from the germline V gene are MDHEN and SYDVKM. CDR3 in DNA: TGTGCCAGCACAACTCAAATCGCCCACGAGCAGTACTTC. Protein product: CASTTQIAHEQYF.

The gene calls are TRBV6-5 and TRBJ2-2; D gene ambiguous. CDR3 length equals 14 residues. Trimming stripped 7 bases from V and 8 bases from J, with 17 bases between. The V gene's germline CDR1 is MNHEY and CDR2 SVGAGI. The DNA of the CDR3 is TGTGCCAGCACCTCGGGCAGGTGGTTTGGGGAGCTGTTTTTT. This translates into CASTSGRWFGELFF.

This sequence joins TRBV6-5 and TRBJ2-7; the match to TRBD2 covers 7 bases. The CDR3 spans 13 residues. Germline V gene data show CDR1 as MNHEY and CDR2 as SVGAGI. V was pared by 7 bases and J by 0 bases, with 3 bases of the junction left unmatched. In nucleotides, the CDR3 is TGTGCCAGCAAAATAGCGGGCTCCTACGAGCAGTACTTC. Translating it yields CASKIAGSYEQYF.

The rearrangement uses TRBV28 and TRBJ2-3, with D possibly being TRBD2 (7 bases). The CDR3 covers 16 residues. Germline CDR1 is MDHEN and CDR2 is SYDVKM. The germline V and J ends were trimmed by 5 bases and 5 bases, with 20 bases remaining between them. CDR3 region: CASSPLGGAIGDTQYF. In DNA, the CDR3 is TGTGCCAGCAGTCCCTTAGGGGGGGCGATCGGAGATACGCAGTATTTT. Full variable domain (outside the CDR3, taken from reference TRBV28 and TRBJ2-3): DVKVTQSSRYLVKRTGEKVFLECVQDMDHENMFWYRQDPGLGLRLIYFSYDVKMKEKGDIPEGYSVSREKKERFSLILESASTNQTSMYLCASSPLGGAIGDTQYFGPGTRLTVL.

This clone was seen only once. The chain is built from TRBV7-3 and TRBJ2-1; D gene uncertain. CDR1 SGHTA and CDR2 FQGTGA come from the germline V gene. Trimming removed 5 bases from V and 5 bases from J, with 13 bases in between. The CDR3 has 14 amino acids. The CDR3 DNA sequence: TGTGCCAGCAGCCCTGGAACGGTAGACAATGAGCAGTTCTTC. Its translation is CASSPGTVDNEQFF.

The chain carries TRBV14 and TRBJ2-5; TRBD1 aligns across 11 bases. CDR1 and CDR2 from the germline V gene are SGHDN and FVKESK. The ends lost 3 bases at V and 6 bases at J; junction bases unmatched: 6. The length of the CDR3 is 15 residues. CDR3 sequence (DNA): TGTGCCAGCAGCCACAGGACAGGGGGCGCCCAGACCCAGTACTTC. It encodes CASSHRTGGAQTQYF.

With respect to this clone: This likely reflects a read error, since a far larger clone is one base away. As DNA, the CDR3 is TGTGCCAGCAGCTTGGTCTACGAGCAGTACTTC. This sequence encodes CASSLVYEQYF. V is TRBV5-8 and J is TRBJ2-7, with D uncertain. CDR1 is SGHTS, CDR2 YDEGEE, per germline. Trimming removed 0 bases at V and 3 bases at J, with 1 base between. The CDR3 spans 11 residues.

The chain uses TRBV6-1 and TRBJ2-2; possibly TRBD2 for D (5 bases). The CDR3 extends over 15 amino acids. The V end lost 5 bases, the J end lost 5 bases, and 15 bases lay between the germline ends. Germline CDR1 reads MNHNS; CDR2 reads SASEGT. The DNA for the CDR3 is TGTGCCAGCAGTTTGAGGGAAATGGGGACCGGGGAGCTGTTTTTT. Residues: CASSLREMGTGELFF.

This sequence joins TRBV29-1 and TRBJ1-2; TRBD1 matches 9 bases. The J segment lost 8 bases and the V segment lost 7 bases, leaving 11 bases of the junction unmatched. This CDR3 has 13 residues. CDR1 is SQVTM, CDR2 ANQGSEA, per germline. The CDR3 reads CSALNRGQGGYTF. The DNA for the CDR3 is TGCAGCGCCCTAAACAGGGGGCAGGGAGGCTACACCTTC.

The gene calls are TRBV14 and TRBJ1-2; D remains unclear. V dropped 4 bases and J dropped 4 bases, with 10 bases sitting between them. Germline assignment: CDR1 SGHDN and CDR2 FVKESK. The CDR3 has 13 amino acids. The CDR3 here is CASSPGPSYGYTF. The CDR3 DNA is TGTGCCAGCAGCCCCGGTCCGAGCTATGGCTACACCTTC.

The J gene is TRBJ2-1, the V gene TRBV19; possible D gene TRBD2, 6 bases. Germline lookup yields CDR1 LNHDA and CDR2 SQIVND (reference sequence). The CDR3 is 14 amino acids. Trimming stripped 5 bases from V and 7 bases from J, with 15 bases between. The CDR3 here is CASSLGTLGNEQFF. The DNA of the CDR3 is TGTGCCAGTAGTCTCGGGACTTTAGGGAATGAGCAGTTCTTC. Full variable domain (remainder filled in from reference TRBV19 and TRBJ2-1): DGGITQSPKYLFRKEGQNVTLSCEQNLNHDAMYWYRQDPGQGLRLIYYSQIVNDFQKGDIAEGYSVSREKKESFPLTVTSAQKNPTAFYLCASSLGTLGNEQFFGPGTRLTVL.

The V call is TRBV9, the J call TRBJ2-1; 7 nucleotides match TRBD1. After removal of 0 bases from V and 4 bases from J, the junction contained 4 bases not matched to a gene. Germline V CDR1 and CDR2: SGDLS, YYNGEE. CDR3 size: 15 residues. The CDR3 coding sequence is TGTGCCAGCAGCGTAGGGCAGGGGGATTACAATGAGCAGTTCTTC. This sequence encodes CASSVGQGDYNEQFF.

This clone turned up a few times. J is TRBJ2-2 and V is TRBV4-3; a weak D match, TRBD2 (6 bases). The V and J ends lost 3 bases and 5 bases respectively, with 10 bases between them. The CDR3 has 14 residues. The germline V gene encodes CDR1 LGHNA and CDR2 YSLEER. CDR3 loop: CASSQRGGTGELFF. The CDR3 DNA sequence: TGCGCCAGCAGCCAGAGGGGAGGAACCGGGGAGCTGTTTTTT.

The J gene is TRBJ2-3, the V gene TRBV2; D may be TRBD2 (6 bases). Germline-derived CDR1 and CDR2 are SNHLY and FYNNEI. This CDR3 contains 14 residues. The V end lost 10 bases, the J end lost 1 base, and 15 bases lay between the germline ends. CDR3 in amino acids: CAIPRGDRTDTQYF. The CDR3 DNA reads TGTGCCATCCCCCGCGGGGACCGCACAGATACGCAGTATTTT.

The rearrangement links TRBV6-1 to TRBJ2-3; D call uncertain. V was cut by 1 base and J by 7 bases, with 6 bases left in between. The germline V gene encodes CDR1 MNHNS and CDR2 SASEGT. The CDR3 sequence is 12 residues long. The CDR3 sequence: CASSEDIYTQYF. The CDR3 nucleotides are TGTGCCAGCAGTGAAGATATATATACGCAGTATTTT.

The chain has TRBV6-5 and TRBJ2-6, with D uncertain. The CDR3 runs 16 residues. Trimming cost V 0 bases and J 0 bases, with 6 bases left between them. Germline V gene data show CDR1 as MNHEY and CDR2 as SVGAGI. The CDR3 nucleotides read TGTGCCAGCAGTTACTCGATTGTCTCTGGGGCCAACGTCCTGACTTTC. Translating it yields CASSYSIVSGANVLTF.

A single count supports this clone. An end of the junction differs from the germline gene, which may be a read error. The chain recombines TRBV6-1 with TRBJ2-5; the D call may be TRBD1 or TRBD2 (5 bases each). The CDR3 runs 11 residues. CDR1 is MNHNS, CDR2 SASEGT, per germline. The CDR3 loop is CASGEWDQGDF. Written as DNA, the CDR3 is TGTGCCAGCGGGGAGTGGGATCAAGGGGACTTC.

The V gene is TRBV28, the J gene TRBJ2-2; 9 bases map to TRBD1. The CDR3 loop spans 16 amino acids. Germline V gene sequence: CDR1 MDHEN, CDR2 SYDVKM. V dropped 7 bases and J dropped 3; count of bases not matched to a gene: 9. CDR3 residues: CASTHRGRVDTGELFF. The CDR3 DNA reads TGTGCCAGCACCCACAGGGGGCGAGTTGACACCGGGGAGCTGTTTTTT.

The rearrangement joins TRBV4-1 to TRBJ2-1, with 7 bases matching TRBD2. CDR1 and CDR2 from the germline V gene are MGHRA and YSYEKL. The CDR3 has 20 residues. Trimming at V came to 0 bases and at J to 5 bases, leaving 19 bases not matched to a gene. The CDR3 region has the DNA TGCGCCAGCAGCCAAGATTACAGGCGGAAAACTAGCGTGGGAGACAATGAGCAGTTCTTC. Translation: CASSQDYRRKTSVGDNEQFF.

The rearrangement links TRBV19 to TRBJ2-3, with TRBD2 identical over 7 bases. V shed 6 bases, J shed 5 bases, and the junction held 8 bases outside the gene matches. Germline CDR1 and CDR2: LNHDA and SQIVND (reference sequence). This CDR3 spans 14 amino acids. CDR3 sequence reads: CASSMKPSGDTQYF. The CDR3 DNA is TGTGCCAGTAGCATGAAGCCTAGCGGAGATACGCAGTATTTT.

A note on this clone: Additional DNA sequences in this sample encode the identical CDR3. The J gene is TRBJ2-5, the V gene TRBV7-9; 10 bases fit TRBD1. The CDR3 is made up of 14 amino acids. Germline trimming cut 5 bases from V and 5 bases from J; bases unmatched to any gene: 5. Germline V lookup: CDR1 SEHNR, CDR2 FQNEAQ (reference sequence). CDR3 sequence reads: CASSLTGGGETQYF. The CDR3 nucleotides are TGTGCCAGCAGCCTGACAGGGGGCGGCGAGACCCAGTACTTC.

In DNA, the CDR3 is TGCGCCAGCAGCTTGAGGGTCCGCCTTCGACTCCAAGAGACCCAGTACTTC. Translation gives CASSLRVRLRLQETQYF. The J gene is TRBJ2-5, the V gene TRBV5-1; D call uncertain. The length of the CDR3 is 17 residues. The germline gives CDR1 SGHRS, CDR2 YFSETQ. V was clipped by 1 base and J by 1 base, with 17 bases between them. The complete variable domain, with remaining parts taken from reference TRBV5-1 and TRBJ2-5, reads KAGVTQTPRYLIKTRGQQVTLSCSPISGHRSVSWYQQTPGQGLQFLFEYFSETQRNKGNFPGRFSGRQFSNSRSEMNVSTLELGDSALYLCASSLRVRLRLQETQYFGPGTRLLVL.

The rearrangement joins TRBV28 to TRBJ2-3; 10 bases fit TRBD2. This CDR3 region has 16 residues. J lost 2 bases, V lost 4 bases, and 6 bases had no gene match. The V gene's germline CDR1 is MDHEN and CDR2 SYDVKM. This CDR3 reads CASSSASGGYTDTQYF. CDR3 nucleotides: TGTGCCAGCAGTTCAGCTAGCGGGGGATACACAGATACGCAGTATTTT.

V gene TRBV15 combines with J gene TRBJ2-3; 9 positions match TRBD2. Germline assignment: CDR1 LNHNV and CDR2 YYDKDF (reference sequence). This CDR3 region has 16 residues. V lost 1 base to trimming and J lost 2 bases; unmatched junction nucleotides: 4. CDR3 sequence (DNA): TGTGCCACCAGCAGAGGAGCGGGAGGTGACACAGATACGCAGTATTTT. The encoded protein is CATSRGAGGDTDTQYF.

This chain links TRBV7-9 with TRBJ2-3; D gene ambiguous. Trimming pared 7 bases from V and 4 bases from J, leaving 15 bases between. This CDR3 spans 14 amino acids. CDR1 is SEHNR and CDR2 is FQNEAQ in the germline V gene (reference sequence). CDR3 sequence (DNA): TGTGCCAGCACCAATTCGGAGAACCCAGATACGCAGTATTTT. Translation: CASTNSENPDTQYF.

The genes are TRBV18 and TRBJ2-5; no reliable D call. Looked up from germline, CDR1 is KGHSH and CDR2 is LQKENI. V was trimmed by 4 bases and J by 4 bases, leaving 10 bases between them. This CDR3 is built from 13 residues. The CDR3 coding sequence is TGTGCCAGCTCACTTGTGGATCGAGAGACCCAGTACTTC. Translated: CASSLVDRETQYF.

This clone was recorded at least ten times. J is TRBJ2-5 and V is TRBV5-1; D possibly matches TRBD1 or TRBD2 (5 bases each). Germline V CDR1 and CDR2: SGHRS, YFSETQ. Trimming cost V 4 bases and J 1 base, with 23 bases left between them. The CDR3 length is 18 residues. The CDR3, as DNA: TGCGCCAGCAGCCCCAATATTCAGGGACCGCTACCCCAAGAGACCCAGTACTTC. Protein product: CASSPNIQGPLPQETQYF. Supplemented by reference TRBV5-1 and TRBJ2-5, the full variable domain reads KAGVTQTPRYLIKTRGQQVTLSCSPISGHRSVSWYQQTPGQGLQFLFEYFSETQRNKGNFPGRFSGRQFSNSRSEMNVSTLELGDSALYLCASSPNIQGPLPQETQYFGPGTRLLVL.